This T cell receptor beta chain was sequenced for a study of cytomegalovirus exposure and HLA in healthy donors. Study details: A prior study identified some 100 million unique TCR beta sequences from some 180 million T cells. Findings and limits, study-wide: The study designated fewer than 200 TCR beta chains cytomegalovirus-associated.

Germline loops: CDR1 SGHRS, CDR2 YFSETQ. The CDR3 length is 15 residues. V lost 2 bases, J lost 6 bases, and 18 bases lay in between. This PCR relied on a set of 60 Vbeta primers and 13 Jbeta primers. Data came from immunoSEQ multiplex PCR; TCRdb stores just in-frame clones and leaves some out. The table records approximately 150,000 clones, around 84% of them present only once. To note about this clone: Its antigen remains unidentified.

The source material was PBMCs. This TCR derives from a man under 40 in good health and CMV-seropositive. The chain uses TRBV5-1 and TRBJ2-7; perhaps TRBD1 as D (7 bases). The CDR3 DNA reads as TGCGCCAGCAGCTTAATTCCGGGGCAGGGGGGCGAGCAGTACTTC. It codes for CASSLIPGQGGEQYF. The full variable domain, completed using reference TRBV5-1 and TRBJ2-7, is KAGVTQTPRYLIKTRGQQVTLSCSPISGHRSVSWYQQTPGQGLQFLFEYFSETQRNKGNFPGRFSGRQFSNSRSEMNVSTLELGDSALYLCASSLIPGQGGEQYFGPGTRLTVT.